A few counts support the clone carrying this T cell receptor (beta chain). Antigen specificity is unknown. Treatment meaning: about 20 received Ad26.COV2.S at low or high dose, single or two shots; roughly five received placebo; per-sample allocation not given. Material that was analyzed had been drawn on day 63 after the first vaccine or placebo injection. An adult donor aged 18-55 years was enrolled in Boston. The data stem from a study of Ad26.COV2.S vaccination and SARS-CoV-2 variants. Study in general: Of the COV1001 trial arms, the Ad26.COV2.S arm included the donor.

Trimming stripped 2 bases from V and 5 bases from J, with 12 bases between. This CDR3 region has 15 residues. In germline, CDR1 is MNHNY, CDR2 SVGAGI (reference sequence). Study-wide results and limits: In TCR breadth and depth analyses, total T cell responses may have been underestimated. Spike-specific TCR breadth was greater after Ad26.COV2.S than placebo.

Here immunoSEQ multiplex PCR was the method, and the copy in TCRdb shows in-frame clones only, minus some. This table has fewer than 400,000 clones, around 84% appearing once. The chain couples TRBV6-6 to TRBJ2-2, with TRBD2 as a possible D gene (6 bases). The sequenced sample was peripheral blood, obtained in a trial of Ad26.COV2.S vaccine versus placebo. The clonotype was recovered from a person aged 18-65 years who received the Ad26.COV2.S COVID-19 vaccine or a placebo. CDR3 loop: CASSYPRGRTGELFF. The CDR3 region has the DNA TGTGCCAGCAGTTACCCCCGGGGGAGGACCGGGGAGCTGTTTTTT.